This section outlines one T cell receptor beta chain sequence together with its context. Its specificity is unknown. The data were produced by immunoSEQ multiplex PCR, yet TCRdb's version contains in-frame clones alone and is incomplete. Here the sample spans roughly 39,000 clones, roughly 77% being singletons. The CDR3 contains 12 residues. Trimming removed 4 bases from V and 0 bases from J, with 2 bases in between. The V gene's germline CDR1 is SGHTA and CDR2 FQGTGA. This sample was taken from a study of T cells in localized non-small cell lung cancer. Study results and limitations: Heterogeneity cannot be ruled out, as sequencing used one tumor region only. There was higher T cell clonality in uninvolved adjacent lung than in tumor, and it was highest there. A median about 62 of the top 100 tumor clones appeared in adjacent lung.

The sequenced sample was PBMCs, obtained before any cancer treatment. The source of this sequence is a woman aged 35-70 years with stage II squamous cell lung carcinoma. The chain couples TRBV7-3 to TRBJ2-3; D gene ambiguous. DNA for the CDR3: TGTGCCAGCAGCTCCAGCACAGATACGCAGTATTTT. Translation: CASSSSTDTQYF.